These 20 T cell receptor beta chains were sequenced from one sample in a study of post-analysis software for immune sequencing data (dated by TCRdb to 2013 to 2016). The full study reports these points: Patients showed significantly higher frequencies than controls for five TRBV segments, among them TRBV5-6, TRBV5-1 and TRBV20-1.

Their antigens remain unidentified. The method behind the library was PCR. Sequencing was carried out with an Illumina HiSeq 2500. To reduce PCR and sequencing biases, unique molecular identifiers were incorporated into the TCR beta cDNA libraries. The public reads were reanalyzed by TCRdb: fastp trimming at Q25, MiXCR alignment, in-frame beta chains only. Entries that share a CDR3 protein sequence are merged under the most common genes and DNA. The sample contains 400,000 to 500,000 distinct CDR3 sequences, 30% to 45% of them found a single time. The ten largest clones represent about 7.6% of the sample. Sequencing used blood. These TCRs come from a girl aged 2 to 9 with multiple sclerosis.

CDR3 bases: TGCGCCAGCAGCTTTCAGGGGGCCTACAATGAGCAGTTCTTC. This encodes CASSFQGAYNEQFF. The chain combines TRBV5-1 with TRBJ2-1; the match to TRBD1 covers 7 bases. Germline CDR1 is SGHRS and CDR2 is YFSETQ. After removal of 2 bases from V and 2 bases from J, the junction contained 1 base not matched to a gene. CDR3 length equals 14 residues.

This clonotype was recorded a few times. The chain recombines TRBV7-2 with TRBJ2-5, with TRBD1 matching 7 bases. CDR3 length: 16 residues. The germline V gene has CDR1 SGHTA and CDR2 FQGNSA. V was clipped by 5 bases and J by 8 bases; unmatched bases: 17. CDR3 protein: CASSPSSRGTVGTQYF. Written as DNA, the CDR3 is TGTGCCAGCAGCCCCTCTAGTAGGGGGACAGTCGGAACCCAGTACTTC.

This clonotype showed up just a few times. The V and J genes are TRBV29-1 and TRBJ2-1, with a possible D match to TRBD2 (5 bases). V lost 4 bases and J 9 bases, leaving 19 bases between the germline ends. The CDR3 runs to 14 residues. Germline CDR1 reads SQVTM; CDR2 reads ANQGSEA. Written as DNA, the CDR3 is TGCAGCGTTGTGGGTAGCGTTCCTGGTGGTGAGCAGTTCTTC. This translates into CSVVGSVPGGEQFF.

A few counts support this clonotype. The chain is built from TRBV29-1 and TRBJ1-5, with D possibly being TRBD1 (6 bases). The CDR3 has 12 residues. The V gene lost 5 bases and the J gene lost 2 bases, with 7 bases spanning the gap. Per the germline V gene, CDR1 is SQVTM and CDR2 is ANQGSEA. Here the CDR3 DNA reads TGCAGCGTTAAGGGGGGCAATCAGCCCCAGCATTTT. Translation gives CSVKGGNQPQHF.

V gene TRBV9 combines with J gene TRBJ2-1, with a weak D call TRBD2 (6 bases). CDR3 length: 11 residues. Trimming removed 3 bases from V and 12 bases from J, with 10 bases in between. Germline V gene lookup returns CDR1 SGDLS and CDR2 YYNGEE. DNA of the CDR3: TGTGCCAGCAGCGACGGGGGAGGGCAGTTCTTC. It translates to CASSDGGGQFF.

Turning to this clonotype: One junction end does not reproduce the germline sequence, and a read error may be involved. The rearrangement uses TRBV15 and TRBJ2-1; 8 bases map to TRBD1. The CDR3 length is 18 residues. Germline CDR1 LNHNV, CDR2 YYDKDF (reference sequence). CDR3 DNA sequence: TGTGCCACCTGCAGAGATAGTCCCCGCCTGACAGGGGCCAATGAGCAGTTCTTC. Protein: CATCRDSPRLTGANEQFF.

Only a few counts were recorded for this clonotype. CDR3 amino acids: CASSFQPFGEQYF. DNA of the CDR3: TGTGCCAGCAGTTTCCAGCCCTTTGGCGAGCAGTACTTC. This chain joins TRBV12-3 or TRBV12-4 and TRBJ2-7; D not resolved. V was clipped by 3 bases and J by 6 bases, with 12 bases between them. This CDR3 spans 13 amino acids.

The genes are TRBV29-1 and TRBJ2-1; 9 bases line up with TRBD1. Germline trimming cut 2 bases from V and 4 bases from J; bases unmatched to any gene: 9. The CDR3 covers 16 residues. Germline-derived CDR1 and CDR2 are SQVTM and ANQGSEA. CDR3 protein: CSVELIPTGGYNEQFF. CDR3 in DNA: TGCAGCGTTGAATTAATCCCGACAGGGGGATACAATGAGCAGTTCTTC.

The rearrangement joins TRBV15 to TRBJ2-5; the D gene is possibly TRBD1 (5 bases). Germline CDR1 LNHNV, CDR2 YYDKDF (reference sequence). V lost 4 bases and J 11 bases, leaving 14 bases between the germline ends. The CDR3 sequence is 12 residues long. The CDR3 DNA sequence: TGTGCCACCAGCACCAGGGTTAATGAGCAGTACTTC. This gives the protein CATSTRVNEQYF.

The chain joins TRBV29-1 to TRBJ1-2; no firm D call. The germline V and J ends were trimmed by 4 bases and 5 bases, with 8 bases remaining between them. The CDR3 extends over 11 amino acids. Germline V lookup: CDR1 SQVTM, CDR2 ANQGSEA. The CDR3: CSVGADYGYTF. The CDR3 nucleotides are TGCAGCGTTGGGGCAGATTATGGCTACACCTTC.

Notes on this clonotype: Because the CDR3 is missing its conserved closing phenylalanine or tryptophan, this is likely a read error. The chain carries TRBV6-1 and TRBJ1-2; D possibly corresponds to TRBD1 (5 bases). Trimming stripped 8 bases from V and 2 bases from J, with 9 bases between. CDR3 length: 12 amino acids. The germline CDR1 and CDR2 sequences are MNHNS and SASEGT. The CDR3 is CASPGQNYGYTL. CDR3 DNA sequence: TGTGCCAGCCCTGGACAAAACTATGGCTACACCCTC.

The rearrangement joins TRBV5-1 to TRBJ2-5; 7 bases line up with TRBD1. The CDR3 length is 14 residues. CDR1 is SGHRS, CDR2 YFSETQ, per germline. V was pared by 3 bases and J by 0 bases, with 2 bases of the junction left unmatched. CDR3 protein: CASSSQGNQETQYF. DNA for the CDR3: TGCGCCAGCAGCTCACAGGGGAACCAAGAGACCCAGTACTTC.

This chain connects TRBV6-2 or TRBV6-3 to TRBJ2-6; tentatively, D is TRBD1 (6 bases). CDR3 length: 16 amino acids. V was pared by 2 bases and J by 0 bases, with 8 bases between. The germline V gene has CDR1 MNHEY and CDR2 SVGEGT. The CDR3 DNA follows: TGTGCCAGCAGTTACACAGGGCCCTCTGGGGCCAACGTCCTGACTTTC. The encoded protein is CASSYTGPSGANVLTF.

This clonotype showed up just a few times. The chain has TRBV7-9 and TRBJ2-1; tentatively, D is TRBD2 (5 bases). From germline, CDR1 is SEHNR and CDR2 FQNEAQ (reference sequence). The CDR3 has 16 residues. The V and J ends lost 3 bases and 0 bases respectively, with 12 bases between them. CDR3 residues: CASSLVATSSYNEQFF. DNA of the CDR3: TGTGCCAGCAGCTTGGTAGCCACTAGCTCCTACAATGAGCAGTTCTTC.

This clonotype was recorded a few times. V usage is TRBV28 and J usage is TRBJ2-7; D possibly uses TRBD1 or TRBD2 (5 bases each). This CDR3 region has 16 residues. Germline assignment: CDR1 MDHEN and CDR2 SYDVKM. V lost 4 bases to trimming and J lost 3 bases, with 19 bases between them. The CDR3 sequence: CASSSSGTGSFYEQYF. The DNA for the CDR3 is TGTGCCAGCAGTTCCTCCGGGACGGGGAGTTTCTACGAGCAGTACTTC.

The chain is built from TRBV24-1 and TRBJ2-5; 13 nucleotides line up with TRBD2. Trimming took 2 bases from V and 3 from J; bases not matched to a gene: 2. This CDR3 has 16 amino acids. Germline V gives CDR1 KGHDR, CDR2 SFDVKD. The CDR3 protein is CATSDWGTSGEETQYF. CDR3 DNA: TGTGCCACCAGTGATTGGGGGACTAGCGGGGAAGAGACCCAGTACTTC.

The chain uses TRBV4-1 and TRBJ2-3; 9 bases are a match to TRBD1. Germline V gene data show CDR1 as MGHRA and CDR2 as YSYEKL. This CDR3 contains 18 residues. V lost 1 base and J lost 5; bases outside the gene matches: 13. In nucleotides, the CDR3 is TGCGCCAGCAGCCAAGTCCCTACAGGGGGCGAAAGGGGAGATACGCAGTATTTT. It is translated as CASSQVPTGGERGDTQYF.

This clonotype was counted a single time. V usage is TRBV6-5 and J usage is TRBJ1-6; 9 nucleotides agree with TRBD1. CDR3 size: 15 residues. Germline V gene data show CDR1 as MNHEY and CDR2 as SVGAGI. The V segment lost 5 bases and the J segment 10 bases; nucleotides outside the gene matches: 9. CDR3 protein: CASSLRDRVESPLHF. The CDR3 DNA reads TGTGCCAGCAGTCTCCGGGACAGGGTTGAGTCACCCCTCCACTTT.

This clonotype is a singleton in its sample. One junction end does not reproduce the germline sequence, and a read error may be involved. J is TRBJ2-3 and V is TRBV29-1; 10 nucleotides align to TRBD2. Germline loops: CDR1 SQVTM, CDR2 ANQGSEA. CDR3 size: 13 residues. CDR3 in DNA: TGCATCGTTGAGGGACTAGCGACAGATACGCAGTATTTT. It translates to CIVEGLATDTQYF.

The genes are TRBV20-1 and TRBJ2-1; 9 bases map to TRBD1. Near its end, the DNA agrees better with TRBJ2-7, so the J call may be wrong. The CDR3 extends over 15 amino acids. CDR1 is DFQATT and CDR2 is SNEGSKA in the germline V gene (reference sequence). CDR3 residues: CSARSGTGSYNEQYF. The CDR3 nucleotides read TGCAGTGCTCGCTCCGGGACAGGGTCCTACAATGAGCAGTACTTC.